This T cell receptor (beta chain) was recovered during a study of blood T cell repertoires in COVID-19. Study at large: Nucleic acid was either cDNA or gDNA, and it came from T cells, B-cell-depleted T cells, or PBMCs.

Libraries were prepared by immunoSEQ multiplex PCR; TCRdb keeps only in-frame clonotypes and omits some of them. The table includes 200,000 or so clones, 87% detected once. The germline CDR1 and CDR2 sequences are SGHRS and YFSETQ. The V and J ends lost 4 bases and 3 bases respectively, with 7 bases between them. The CDR3 is 13 amino acids. The TCR originated in a man between 25 and 39 years old who had recovered from COVID-19. The chain has TRBV5-1 and TRBJ2-2; D unresolved. Sequencing used PBMCs or T cells enriched from blood (not recorded which). CDR3 sequence: CASSAQDTGELFF. The CDR3 DNA sequence: TGCGCCAGCAGCGCGCAAGACACCGGGGAGCTGTTTTTT.